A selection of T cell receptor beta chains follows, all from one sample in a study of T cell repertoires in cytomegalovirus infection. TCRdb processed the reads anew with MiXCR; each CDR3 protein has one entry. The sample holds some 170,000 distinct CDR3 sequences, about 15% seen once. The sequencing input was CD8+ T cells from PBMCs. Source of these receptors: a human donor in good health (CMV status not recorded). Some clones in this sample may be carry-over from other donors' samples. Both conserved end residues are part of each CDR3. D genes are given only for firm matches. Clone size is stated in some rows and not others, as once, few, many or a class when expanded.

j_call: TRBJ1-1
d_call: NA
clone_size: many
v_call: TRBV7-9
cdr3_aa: CASSPPGPSKNTEAFF
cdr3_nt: TGTGCCAGCAGCCCACCAGGACCTTCCAAGAACACTGAAGCTTTCTTT

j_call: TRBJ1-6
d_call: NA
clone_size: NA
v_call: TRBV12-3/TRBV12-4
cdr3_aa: CASSSEREHISPLHF
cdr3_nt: TGTGCCAGCAGTTCCGAACGGGAACACATTTCACCCCTCCACTTT

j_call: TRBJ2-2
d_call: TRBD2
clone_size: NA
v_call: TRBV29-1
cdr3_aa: CSVDPGTSRPGELFF
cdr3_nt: TGCAGCGTTGACCCCGGGACTAGCCGCCCCGGGGAGCTGTTTTTT

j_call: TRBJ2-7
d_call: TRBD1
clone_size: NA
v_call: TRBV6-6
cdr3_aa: CASSYPTGGYEQYF
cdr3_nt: TGTGCCAGCAGTTATCCAACAGGGGGCTACGAGCAGTACTTC

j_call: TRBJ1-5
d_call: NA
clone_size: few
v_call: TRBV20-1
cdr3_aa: CSARSGAGQPQHF
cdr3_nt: TGCAGTGCTAGGTCGGGGGCAGGTCAGCCCCAGCATTTT

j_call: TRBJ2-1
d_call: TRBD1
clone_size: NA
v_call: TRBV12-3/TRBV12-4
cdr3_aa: CATADRVEQFF
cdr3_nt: TGTGCCACCGCCGACAGGGTTGAGCAGTTCTTC

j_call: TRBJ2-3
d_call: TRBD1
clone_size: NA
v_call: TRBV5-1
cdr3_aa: CASSLRQGGIDTQYF
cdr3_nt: TGCGCCAGCAGCCTAAGACAGGGGGGAATAGATACGCAGTATTTT

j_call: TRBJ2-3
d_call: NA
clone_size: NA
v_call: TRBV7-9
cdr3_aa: CASSLAQGSTDTQYF
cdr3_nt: TGTGCCAGCAGCTTAGCACAGGGTAGCACAGATACGCAGTATTTT

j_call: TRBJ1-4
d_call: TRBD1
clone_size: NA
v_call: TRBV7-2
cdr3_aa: CASSLAQAGGEKLFF
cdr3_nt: TGTGCCAGCAGCTTAGCGCAGGCAGGGGGCGAAAAACTGTTTTTT

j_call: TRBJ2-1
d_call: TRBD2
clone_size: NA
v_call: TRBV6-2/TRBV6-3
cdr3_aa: CASSRVGLAGGQDNEQFF
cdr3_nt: TGTGCCAGCAGCCGCGTGGGACTAGCGGGGGGGCAGGACAATGAGCAGTTCTTC

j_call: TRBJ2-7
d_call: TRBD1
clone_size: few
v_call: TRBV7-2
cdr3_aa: CASSFTGGFYEQYF
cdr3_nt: TGTGCCAGCAGCTTTACAGGGGGCTTTTACGAGCAGTACTTC

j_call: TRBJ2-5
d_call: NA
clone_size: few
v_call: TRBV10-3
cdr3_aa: CAISESTGRLFKEETQYF
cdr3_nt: TGTGCCATCAGTGAGTCGACGGGAAGGCTATTCAAGGAAGAGACCCAGTACTTC

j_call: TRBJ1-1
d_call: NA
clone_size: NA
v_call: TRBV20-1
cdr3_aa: CSAKASQGLGNTEAFF
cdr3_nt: TGCAGTGCTAAAGCTTCCCAGGGGCTTGGGAACACTGAAGCTTTCTTT

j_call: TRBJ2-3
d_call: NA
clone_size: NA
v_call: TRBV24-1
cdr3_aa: CATSDLEGGTTDTQYF
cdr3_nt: TGTGCCACCAGTGATTTGGAGGGGGGAACAACAGATACGCAGTATTTT

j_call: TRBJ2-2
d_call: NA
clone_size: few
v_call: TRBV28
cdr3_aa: CASSLILRTGELFF
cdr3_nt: TGTGCCAGCAGTTTGATCCTCAGAACCGGGGAGCTGTTTTTT

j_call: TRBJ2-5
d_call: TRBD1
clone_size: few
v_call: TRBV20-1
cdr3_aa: CSARDRDRGFQETQYF
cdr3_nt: TGCAGTGCTAGAGATCGGGACAGGGGGTTCCAAGAGACCCAGTACTTC

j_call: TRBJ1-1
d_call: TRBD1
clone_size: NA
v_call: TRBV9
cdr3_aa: CASSPLRTGGTEAFF
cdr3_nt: TGTGCCAGCAGCCCATTACGGACAGGGGGCACTGAAGCTTTCTTT

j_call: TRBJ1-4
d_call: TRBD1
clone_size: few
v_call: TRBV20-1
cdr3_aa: CSARDRQGAANEKLFF
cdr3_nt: TGCAGTGCTAGAGATCGCCAGGGGGCAGCTAATGAAAAACTGTTTTTT

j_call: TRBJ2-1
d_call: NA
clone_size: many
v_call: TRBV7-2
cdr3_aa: CAVKGSQGYNEQFF
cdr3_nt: TGTGCCGTAAAAGGGTCACAGGGCTACAATGAGCAGTTCTTC

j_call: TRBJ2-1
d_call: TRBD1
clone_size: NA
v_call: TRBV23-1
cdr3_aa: CASSQKPGQSYNEQFF
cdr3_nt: TGCGCCAGCAGTCAAAAACCGGGACAGAGTTACAATGAGCAGTTCTTC

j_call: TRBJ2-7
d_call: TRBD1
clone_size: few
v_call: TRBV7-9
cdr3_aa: CASSFNPQGQSSEQYF
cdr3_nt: TGTGCCAGCAGCTTCAACCCCCAGGGACAGTCCTCCGAGCAGTACTTC

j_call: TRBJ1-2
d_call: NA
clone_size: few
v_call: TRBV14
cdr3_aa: CASSQDIGGTYGYTF
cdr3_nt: TGTGCCAGCAGCCAAGATATTGGAGGTACCTATGGCTACACCTTC

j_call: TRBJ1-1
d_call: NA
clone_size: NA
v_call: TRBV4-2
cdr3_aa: CASRQDERWNTEAFF
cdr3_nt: TGTGCCAGCAGACAAGATGAGAGGTGGAACACTGAAGCTTTCTTT

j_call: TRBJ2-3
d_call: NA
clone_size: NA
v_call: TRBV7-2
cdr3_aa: CASSLWGVGTTDTQYF
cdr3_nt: TGTGCCAGCAGCTTATGGGGGGTTGGAACCACAGATACGCAGTATTTT

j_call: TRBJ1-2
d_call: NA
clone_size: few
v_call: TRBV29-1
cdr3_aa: CSVEGPRIPRYGYTF
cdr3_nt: TGCAGCGTTGAAGGTCCCAGGATACCACGCTATGGCTACACCTTC

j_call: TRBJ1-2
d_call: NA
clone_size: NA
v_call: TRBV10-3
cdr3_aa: CAISEEGTNYGYTF
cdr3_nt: TGTGCCATCAGTGAGGAGGGGACCAACTATGGCTACACCTTC

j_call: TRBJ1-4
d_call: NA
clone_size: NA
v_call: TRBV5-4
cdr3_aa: CASSHNEKLFF
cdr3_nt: TGTGCCAGCAGCCACAATGAAAAACTGTTTTTT

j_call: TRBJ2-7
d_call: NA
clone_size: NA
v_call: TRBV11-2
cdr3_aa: CASSLGEIYEQYF
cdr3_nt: TGTGCCAGCAGCTTAGGGGAGATCTACGAGCAGTACTTC

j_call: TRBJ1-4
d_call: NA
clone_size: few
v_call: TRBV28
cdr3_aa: CASTISGINEKLFF
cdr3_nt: TGTGCCAGCACCATATCGGGGATAAATGAAAAACTGTTTTTT

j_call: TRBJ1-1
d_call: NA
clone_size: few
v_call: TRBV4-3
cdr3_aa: CASSLGRASTEAFF
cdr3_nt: TGCGCCAGCAGTCTCGGGAGGGCGAGCACTGAAGCTTTCTTT

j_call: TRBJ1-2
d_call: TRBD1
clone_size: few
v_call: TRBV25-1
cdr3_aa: CASSEYGDRSYGYTF
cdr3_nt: TGTGCCAGCAGTGAATATGGGGACAGGTCTTATGGCTACACCTTC